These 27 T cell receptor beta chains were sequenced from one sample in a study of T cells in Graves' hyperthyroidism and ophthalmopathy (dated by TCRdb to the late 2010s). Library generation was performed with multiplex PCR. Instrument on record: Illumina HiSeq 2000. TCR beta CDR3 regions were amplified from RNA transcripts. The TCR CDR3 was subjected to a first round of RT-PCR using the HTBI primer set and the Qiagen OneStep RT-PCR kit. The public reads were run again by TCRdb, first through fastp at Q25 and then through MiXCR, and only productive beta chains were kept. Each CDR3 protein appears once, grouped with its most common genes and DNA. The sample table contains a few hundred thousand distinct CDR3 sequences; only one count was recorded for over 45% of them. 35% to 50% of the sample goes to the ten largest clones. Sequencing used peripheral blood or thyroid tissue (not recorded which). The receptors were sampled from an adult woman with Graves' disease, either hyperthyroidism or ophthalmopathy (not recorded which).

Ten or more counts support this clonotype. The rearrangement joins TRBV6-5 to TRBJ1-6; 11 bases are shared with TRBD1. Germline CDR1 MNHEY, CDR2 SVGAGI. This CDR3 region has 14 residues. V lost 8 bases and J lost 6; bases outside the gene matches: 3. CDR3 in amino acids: CASRGTGGNSPLHF. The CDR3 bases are TGTGCCAGCCGCGGGACAGGGGGTAATTCACCCCTCCACTTT.

The CDR3 loop reads CASSSFRTGGDVTQYF. In DNA form, the CDR3 reads TGTGCCAGCAGCTCTTTCAGGACAGGGGGGGACGTGACCCAGTACTTC. The chain joins TRBV7-9 to TRBJ2-5; 10 bases are shared with TRBD1. V was pared by 4 bases and J by 7 bases, with 12 bases of the junction left unmatched. Germline lookup yields CDR1 SEHNR and CDR2 FQNEAQ (reference sequence). The CDR3 is 16 amino acids.

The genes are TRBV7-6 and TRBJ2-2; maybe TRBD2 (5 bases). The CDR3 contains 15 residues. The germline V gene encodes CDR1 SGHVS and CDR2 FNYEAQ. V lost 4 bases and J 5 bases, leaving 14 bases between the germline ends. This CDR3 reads CASSSSPTGTGELFF. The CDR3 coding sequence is TGTGCCAGCAGCTCTAGCCCGACGGGGACCGGGGAGCTGTTTTTT.

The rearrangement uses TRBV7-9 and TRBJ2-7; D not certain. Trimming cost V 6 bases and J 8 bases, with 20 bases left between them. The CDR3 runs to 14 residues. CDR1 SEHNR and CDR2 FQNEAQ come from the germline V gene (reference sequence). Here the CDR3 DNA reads TGTGCCAGCAGTACCCCAGGTCGGAACGGACAGCAGTACTTC. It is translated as CASSTPGRNGQQYF.

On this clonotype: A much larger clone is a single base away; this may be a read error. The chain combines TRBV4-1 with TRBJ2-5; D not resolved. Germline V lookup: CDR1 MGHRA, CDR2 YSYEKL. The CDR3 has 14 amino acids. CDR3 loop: CASGQESGAETQYF. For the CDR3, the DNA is TGCGCCAGCGGCCAAGAGTCGGGCGCAGAGACCCAGTACTTC.

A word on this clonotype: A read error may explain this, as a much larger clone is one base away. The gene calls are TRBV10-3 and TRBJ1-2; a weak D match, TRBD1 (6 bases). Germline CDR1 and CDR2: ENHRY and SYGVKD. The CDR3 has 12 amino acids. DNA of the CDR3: TGTGCCATCAGTGAGACCTCTGGGGGCTGCACCTTC. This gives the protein CAISETSGGCTF.

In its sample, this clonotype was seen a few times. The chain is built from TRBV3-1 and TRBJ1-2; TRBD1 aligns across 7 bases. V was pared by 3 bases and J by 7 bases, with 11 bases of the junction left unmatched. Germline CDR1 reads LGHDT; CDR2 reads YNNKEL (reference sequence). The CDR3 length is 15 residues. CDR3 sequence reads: CASSHSTGFIVGYTF. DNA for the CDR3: TGTGCCAGCAGCCATTCGACAGGGTTTATAGTTGGCTACACCTTC.

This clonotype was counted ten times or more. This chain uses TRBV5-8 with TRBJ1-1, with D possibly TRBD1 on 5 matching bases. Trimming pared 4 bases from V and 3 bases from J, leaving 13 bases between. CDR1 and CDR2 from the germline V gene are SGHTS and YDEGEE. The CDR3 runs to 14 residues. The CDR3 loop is CASSLGLGDTEAFF. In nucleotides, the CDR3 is TGTGCCAGCAGCCTGGGACTTGGGGACACTGAAGCTTTCTTT.

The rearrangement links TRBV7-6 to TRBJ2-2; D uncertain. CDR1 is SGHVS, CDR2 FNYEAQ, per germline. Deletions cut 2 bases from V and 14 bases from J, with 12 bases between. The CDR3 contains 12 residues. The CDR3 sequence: CASSLHNLPLFF. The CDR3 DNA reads TGTGCCAGCAGCTTACATAACTTGCCTCTGTTTTTT.

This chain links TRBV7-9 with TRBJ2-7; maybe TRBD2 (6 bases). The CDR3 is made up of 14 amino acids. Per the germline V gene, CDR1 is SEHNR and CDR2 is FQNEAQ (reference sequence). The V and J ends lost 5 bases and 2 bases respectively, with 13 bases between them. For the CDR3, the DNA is TGTGCCAGCAGCAATCCGGGACTCCCCTACGAGCAGTACTTC. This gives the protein CASSNPGLPYEQYF.

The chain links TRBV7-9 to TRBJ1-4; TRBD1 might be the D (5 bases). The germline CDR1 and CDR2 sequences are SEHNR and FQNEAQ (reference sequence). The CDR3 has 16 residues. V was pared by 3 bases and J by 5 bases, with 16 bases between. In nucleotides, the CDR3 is TGTGCCAGCAGCTTGGGTCCTCGACAGAAAAATGAAAAACTGTTTTTT. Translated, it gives CASSLGPRQKNEKLFF.

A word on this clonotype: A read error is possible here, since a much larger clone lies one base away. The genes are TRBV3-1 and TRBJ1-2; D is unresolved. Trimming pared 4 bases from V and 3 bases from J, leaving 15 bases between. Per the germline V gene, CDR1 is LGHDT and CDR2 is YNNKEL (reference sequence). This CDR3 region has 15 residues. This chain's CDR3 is CASSLYAGCDYGYTF. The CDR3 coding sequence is TGTGCCAGCAGCCTCTACGCCGGGTGTGACTATGGCTACACCTTC.

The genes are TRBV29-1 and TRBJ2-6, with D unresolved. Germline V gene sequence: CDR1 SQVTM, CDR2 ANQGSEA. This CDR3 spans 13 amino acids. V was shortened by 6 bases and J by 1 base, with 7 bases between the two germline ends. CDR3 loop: CSVSGSGANVLTF. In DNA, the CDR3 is TGCAGCGTCTCCGGTTCTGGGGCCAACGTCCTGACTTTC.

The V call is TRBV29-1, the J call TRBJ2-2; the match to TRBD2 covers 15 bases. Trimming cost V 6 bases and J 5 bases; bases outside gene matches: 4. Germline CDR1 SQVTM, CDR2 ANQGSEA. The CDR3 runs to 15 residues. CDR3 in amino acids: CSVTGTSGRTGELFF. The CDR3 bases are TGCAGCGTAACCGGGACTAGCGGGAGGACCGGGGAGCTGTTTTTT.

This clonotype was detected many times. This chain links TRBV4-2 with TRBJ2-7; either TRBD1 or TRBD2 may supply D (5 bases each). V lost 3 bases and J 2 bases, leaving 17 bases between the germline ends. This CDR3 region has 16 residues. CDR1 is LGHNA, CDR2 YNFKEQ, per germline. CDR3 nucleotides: TGTGCCAGCAGCCAGGCTTCCGGGACCGGGACCTACGAGCAGTACTTC. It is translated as CASSQASGTGTYEQYF.

The CDR3 here is CASSEERHTEQYF. In nucleotides, the CDR3 is TGTGCCAGCAGTGAGGAACGGCATACTGAGCAGTACTTC. This chain connects TRBV2 to TRBJ2-7; D unclear. V was trimmed by 3 bases and J by 7 bases, leaving 13 bases between them. Germline V gene lookup returns CDR1 SNHLY and CDR2 FYNNEI. CDR3 length equals 13 residues.

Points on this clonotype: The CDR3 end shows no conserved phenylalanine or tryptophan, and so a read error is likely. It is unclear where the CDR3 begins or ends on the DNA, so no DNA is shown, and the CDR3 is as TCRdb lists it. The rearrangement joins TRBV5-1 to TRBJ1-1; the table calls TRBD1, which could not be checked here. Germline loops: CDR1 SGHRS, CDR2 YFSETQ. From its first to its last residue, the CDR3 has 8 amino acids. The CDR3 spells CASSLWGP.

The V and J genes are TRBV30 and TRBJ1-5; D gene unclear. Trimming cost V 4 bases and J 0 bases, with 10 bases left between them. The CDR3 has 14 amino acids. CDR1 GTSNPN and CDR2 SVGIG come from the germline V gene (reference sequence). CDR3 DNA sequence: TGTGCCTGGAACCGGGGAGGTAGCAATCAGCCCCAGCATTTT. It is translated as CAWNRGGSNQPQHF.

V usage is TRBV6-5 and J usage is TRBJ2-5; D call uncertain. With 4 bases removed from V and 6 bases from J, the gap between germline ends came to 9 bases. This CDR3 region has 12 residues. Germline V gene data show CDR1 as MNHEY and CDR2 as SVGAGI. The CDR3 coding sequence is TGTGCCAGCAGTTTAGGCGTTCAGACCCAGTACTTC. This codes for CASSLGVQTQYF.

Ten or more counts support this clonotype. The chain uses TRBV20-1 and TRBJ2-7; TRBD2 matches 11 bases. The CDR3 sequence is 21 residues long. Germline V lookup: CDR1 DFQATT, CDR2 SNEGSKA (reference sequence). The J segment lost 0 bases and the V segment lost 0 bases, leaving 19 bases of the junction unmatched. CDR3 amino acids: CSARDERAGTSGPSFSYEQYF. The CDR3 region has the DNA TGCAGTGCTAGAGATGAGAGGGCGGGGACTAGCGGACCATCCTTCTCCTACGAGCAGTACTTC.

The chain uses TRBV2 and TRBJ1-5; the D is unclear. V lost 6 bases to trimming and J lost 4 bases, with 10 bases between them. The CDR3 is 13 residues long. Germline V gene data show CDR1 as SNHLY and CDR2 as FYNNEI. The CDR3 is CASSTRKNQPQHF. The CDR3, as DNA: TGTGCCAGCAGCACGAGGAAGAATCAGCCCCAGCATTTT.

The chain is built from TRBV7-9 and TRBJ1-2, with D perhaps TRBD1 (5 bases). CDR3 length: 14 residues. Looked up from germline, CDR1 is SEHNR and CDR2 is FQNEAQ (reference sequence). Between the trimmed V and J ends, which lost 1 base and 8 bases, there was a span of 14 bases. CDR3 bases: TGTGCCAGCAGCTTAGAAGAGGGGTATGAGGGCTACACCTTC. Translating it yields CASSLEEGYEGYTF.

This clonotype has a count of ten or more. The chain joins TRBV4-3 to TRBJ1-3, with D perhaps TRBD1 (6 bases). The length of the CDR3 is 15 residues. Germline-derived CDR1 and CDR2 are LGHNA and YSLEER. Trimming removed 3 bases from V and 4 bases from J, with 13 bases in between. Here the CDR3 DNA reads TGCGCCAGCAGCCACATACAGGGATCGGGAAACACCATATATTTT. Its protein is CASSHIQGSGNTIYF.

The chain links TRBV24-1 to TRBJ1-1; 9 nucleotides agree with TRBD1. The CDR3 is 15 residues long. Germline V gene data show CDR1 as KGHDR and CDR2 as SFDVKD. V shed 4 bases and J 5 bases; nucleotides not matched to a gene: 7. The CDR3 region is CATSEAGTGQTEAFF. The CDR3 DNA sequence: TGTGCCACCAGTGAGGCCGGGACAGGGCAAACTGAAGCTTTCTTT.

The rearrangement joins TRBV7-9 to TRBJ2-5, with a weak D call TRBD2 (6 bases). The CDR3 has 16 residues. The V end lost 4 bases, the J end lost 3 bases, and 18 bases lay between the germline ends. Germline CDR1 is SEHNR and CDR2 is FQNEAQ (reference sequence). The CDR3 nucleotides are TGTGCCAGCAGCTCCGGTCCTCCCGGGGGTGAAGAGACCCAGTACTTC. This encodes CASSSGPPGGEETQYF.

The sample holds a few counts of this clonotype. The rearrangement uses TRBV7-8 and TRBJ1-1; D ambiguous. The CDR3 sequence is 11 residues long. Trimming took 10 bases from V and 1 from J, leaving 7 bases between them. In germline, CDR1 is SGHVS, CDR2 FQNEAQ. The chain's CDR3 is CANERNTEAFF. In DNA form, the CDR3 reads TGTGCCAACGAGAGGAACACTGAAGCTTTCTTT. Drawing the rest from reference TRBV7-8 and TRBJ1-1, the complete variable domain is GAGVSQSPRYKVAKRGQDVALRCDPISGHVSLFWYQQALGQGPEFLTYFQNEAQLDKSGLPSDRFFAERPEGSVSTLKIQRTQQEDSAVYLCANERNTEAFFGQGTRLTVV.

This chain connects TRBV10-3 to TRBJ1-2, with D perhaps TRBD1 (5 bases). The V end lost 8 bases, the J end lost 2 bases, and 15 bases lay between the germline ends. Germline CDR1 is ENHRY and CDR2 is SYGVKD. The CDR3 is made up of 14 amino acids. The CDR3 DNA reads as TGTGCCATCCACGGTGGGTGGGGCAACTATGGCTACACCTTC. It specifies CAIHGGWGNYGYTF.